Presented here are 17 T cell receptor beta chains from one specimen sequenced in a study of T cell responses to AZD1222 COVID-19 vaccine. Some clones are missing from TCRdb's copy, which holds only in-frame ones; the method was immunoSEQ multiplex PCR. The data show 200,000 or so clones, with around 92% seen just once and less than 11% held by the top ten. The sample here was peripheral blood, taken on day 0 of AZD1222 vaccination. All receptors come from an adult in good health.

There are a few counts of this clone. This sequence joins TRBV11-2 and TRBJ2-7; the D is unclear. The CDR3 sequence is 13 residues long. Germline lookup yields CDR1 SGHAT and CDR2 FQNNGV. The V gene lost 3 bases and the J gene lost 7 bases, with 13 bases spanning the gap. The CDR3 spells CASSFAGRQEQYF. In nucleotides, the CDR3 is TGTGCCAGCAGCTTTGCTGGGCGGCAAGAGCAGTACTTC.

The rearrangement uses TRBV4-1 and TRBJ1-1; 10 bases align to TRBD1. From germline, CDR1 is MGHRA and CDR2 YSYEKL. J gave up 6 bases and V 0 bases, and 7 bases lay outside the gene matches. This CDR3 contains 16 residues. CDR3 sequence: CASSQDAGTGAAEAFF. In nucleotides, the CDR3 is TGCGCCAGCAGCCAAGACGCCGGGACAGGGGCCGCTGAAGCTTTCTTT.

The CDR3 sequence is CASSQTPGLAEAQETQYF. Here the CDR3 DNA reads TGTGCCAGCAGCCAAACCCCGGGACTAGCGGAGGCCCAAGAGACCCAGTACTTC. The genes are TRBV3-1 (or the pseudogene TRBV3-2) and TRBJ2-5; 11 nucleotides align to TRBD2. J lost 1 base, V lost 2 bases, and 9 bases had no gene match. This CDR3 contains 18 residues. In germline, CDR1 is LGHDT, CDR2 YNNKEL (reference sequence).

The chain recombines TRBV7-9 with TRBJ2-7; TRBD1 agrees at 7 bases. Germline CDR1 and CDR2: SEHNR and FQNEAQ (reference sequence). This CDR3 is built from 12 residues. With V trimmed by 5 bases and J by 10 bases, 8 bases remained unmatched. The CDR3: CASSKEQGHQYF. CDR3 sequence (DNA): TGTGCCAGCAGCAAAGAACAGGGGCATCAGTACTTC.

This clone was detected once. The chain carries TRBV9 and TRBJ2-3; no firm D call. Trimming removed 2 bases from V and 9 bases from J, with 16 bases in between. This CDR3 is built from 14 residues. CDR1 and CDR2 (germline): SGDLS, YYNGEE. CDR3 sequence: CASSVASGIDTQYF. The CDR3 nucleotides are TGTGCCAGCAGCGTCGCCAGTGGGATAGACACGCAGTATTTT.

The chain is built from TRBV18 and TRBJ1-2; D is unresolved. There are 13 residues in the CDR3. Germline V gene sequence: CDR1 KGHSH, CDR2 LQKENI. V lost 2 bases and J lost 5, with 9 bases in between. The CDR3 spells CASSPDGIYGYTF. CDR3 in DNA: TGTGCCAGCTCACCAGACGGCATATATGGCTACACCTTC.

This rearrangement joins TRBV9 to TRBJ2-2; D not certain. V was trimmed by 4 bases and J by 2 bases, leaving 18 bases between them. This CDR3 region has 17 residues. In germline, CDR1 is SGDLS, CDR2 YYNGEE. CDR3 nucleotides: TGTGCCAGCAGCCCCGGCGCTGGGCGGATTAACACCGGGGAGCTGTTTTTT. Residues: CASSPGAGRINTGELFF. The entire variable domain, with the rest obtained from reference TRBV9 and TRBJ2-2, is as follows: DSGVTQTPKHLITATGQRVTLRCSPRSGDLSVYWYQQSLDQGLQFLIQYYNGEERAKGNILERFSAQQFPDLHSELNLSSLELGDSALYFCASSPGAGRINTGELFFGEGSRLTVL.

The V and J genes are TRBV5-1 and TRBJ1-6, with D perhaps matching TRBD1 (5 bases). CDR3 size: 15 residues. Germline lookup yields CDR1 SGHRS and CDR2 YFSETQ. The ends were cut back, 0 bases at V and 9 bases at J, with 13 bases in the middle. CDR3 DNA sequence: TGCGCCAGCAGCTTGGATAGTCCAGGGACTTCACCCCTCCACTTT. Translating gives CASSLDSPGTSPLHF. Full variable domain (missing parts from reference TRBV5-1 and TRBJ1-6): KAGVTQTPRYLIKTRGQQVTLSCSPISGHRSVSWYQQTPGQGLQFLFEYFSETQRNKGNFPGRFSGRQFSNSRSEMNVSTLELGDSALYLCASSLDSPGTSPLHFGNGTRLTVT.

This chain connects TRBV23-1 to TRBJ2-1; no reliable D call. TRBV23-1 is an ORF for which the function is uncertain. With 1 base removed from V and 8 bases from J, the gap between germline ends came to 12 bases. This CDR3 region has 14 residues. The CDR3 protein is CASSQLVYDDEQFF. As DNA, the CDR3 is TGCGCCAGCAGTCAATTGGTCTACGACGATGAGCAGTTCTTC.

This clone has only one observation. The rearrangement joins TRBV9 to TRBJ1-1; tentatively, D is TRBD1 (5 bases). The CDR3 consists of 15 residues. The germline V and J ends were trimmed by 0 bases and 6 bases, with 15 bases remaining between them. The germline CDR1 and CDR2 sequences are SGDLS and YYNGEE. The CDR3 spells CASSVGLSAGSEAFF. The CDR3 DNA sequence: TGTGCCAGCAGCGTAGGGCTATCGGCAGGGTCTGAAGCTTTCTTT.

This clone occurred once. CDR3 bases: TGTGCCAGCAGCTTAGCCTCAGGGAGGAACACTGAAGCTTTCTTT. This translates into CASSLASGRNTEAFF. This rearrangement joins TRBV7-2 to TRBJ1-1; weak D call: TRBD1 (5 bases). The V end was cut by 0 bases, the J end by 1 base, with 9 bases between. Germline CDR1 is SGHTA and CDR2 is FQGNSA. The CDR3 covers 15 residues.

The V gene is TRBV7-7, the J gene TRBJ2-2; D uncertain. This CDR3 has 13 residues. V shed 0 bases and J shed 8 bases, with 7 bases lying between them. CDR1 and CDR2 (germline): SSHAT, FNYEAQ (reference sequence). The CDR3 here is CASSLALGGELFF. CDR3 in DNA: TGTGCCAGCAGCTTAGCGCTTGGTGGGGAGCTGTTTTTT.

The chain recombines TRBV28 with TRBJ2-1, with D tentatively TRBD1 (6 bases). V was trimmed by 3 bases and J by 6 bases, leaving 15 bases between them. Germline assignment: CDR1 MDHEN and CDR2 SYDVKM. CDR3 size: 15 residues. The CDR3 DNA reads TGTGCCAGCAGTTTTTCGTCAGGGGCACTCAATGAGCAGTTCTTC. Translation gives CASSFSSGALNEQFF.

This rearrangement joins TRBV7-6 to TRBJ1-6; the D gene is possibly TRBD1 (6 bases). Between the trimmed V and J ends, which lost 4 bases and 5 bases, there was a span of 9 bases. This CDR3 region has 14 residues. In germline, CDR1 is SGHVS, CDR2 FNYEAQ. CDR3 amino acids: CASSSDSNNSPLHF. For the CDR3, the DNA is TGTGCCAGCAGCTCGGACAGTAATAATTCACCCCTCCACTTT.

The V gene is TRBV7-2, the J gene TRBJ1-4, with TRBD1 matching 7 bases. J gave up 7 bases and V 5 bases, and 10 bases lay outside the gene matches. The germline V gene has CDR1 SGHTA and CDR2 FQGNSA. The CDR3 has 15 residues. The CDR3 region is CASSPTGEGGEKLFF. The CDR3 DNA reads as TGTGCCAGCAGCCCTACAGGGGAGGGCGGTGAAAAACTGTTTTTT.

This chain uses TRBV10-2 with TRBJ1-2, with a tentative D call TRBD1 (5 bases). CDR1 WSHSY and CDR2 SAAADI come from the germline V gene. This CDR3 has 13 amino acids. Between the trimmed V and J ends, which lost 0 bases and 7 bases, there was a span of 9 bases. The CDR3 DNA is TGCGCCAGCAGTGAGTCGGGGACTGGTGGCTACACCTTC. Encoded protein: CASSESGTGGYTF.

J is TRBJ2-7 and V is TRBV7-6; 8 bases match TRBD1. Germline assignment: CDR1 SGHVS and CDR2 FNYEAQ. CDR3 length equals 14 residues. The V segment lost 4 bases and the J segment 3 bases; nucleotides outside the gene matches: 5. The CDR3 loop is CASSSGQAYYEQYF. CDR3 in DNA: TGTGCCAGCAGCTCGGGACAGGCGTACTACGAGCAGTACTTC. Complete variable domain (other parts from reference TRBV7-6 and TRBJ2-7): GAGVSQSPRYKVTKRGQDVALRCDPISGHVSLYWYRQALGQGPEFLTYFNYEAQQDKSGLPNDRFSAERPEGSISTLTIQRTEQRDSAMYRCASSSGQAYYEQYFGPGTRLTVT.